Only a few counts were recorded for the clone carrying this T cell receptor (beta chain). CDR1 and CDR2 from the germline V gene are SGHKS and YYEKEE (reference sequence). The CDR3 covers 15 residues. The trim removed 4 bases at V and 4 bases at J, leaving 6 bases unmatched. TCRdb ran MiXCR on the 5' RACE reads and lists one entry per CDR3 protein. The sample contains approximately 40,000 distinct CDR3 sequences, over 15% of which appear only once. J is TRBJ2-5 and V is TRBV5-5; 11 bases match TRBD1. Input material: naive CD4+ T cells sorted from a lymph node. Subset defined: naive CD4+ T cells, CD4+CD45RA+CD25-. The receptor was isolated from a female donor with breast cancer. The CDR3 sequence is CASSHGQGAGETQYF. CDR3 sequence (DNA): TGTGCCAGCAGCCATGGACAGGGGGCCGGAGAGACCCAGTACTTC.